Presented here are 10 T cell receptor beta chains from one specimen sequenced in a study of blood T cell repertoires in COVID-19. Only in-frame clones appear in the TCRdb table, and some are missing; sequencing was by immunoSEQ multiplex PCR. The table has around 200,000 clones, approximately 90% seen once. The sequencing sample was made of peripheral blood. Every receptor here comes from a man aged 60 to 69 who had recovered from COVID-19.

V usage is TRBV25-1 and J usage is TRBJ2-5, with TRBD1 matching over 10 bases. Trimming at V came to 3 bases and at J to 5 bases, leaving 6 bases not matched to a gene. Germline-derived CDR1 and CDR2 are MGHDK and SYGVNS. The CDR3 covers 15 residues. CDR3 region: CASSDRQGAGETQYF. CDR3 nucleotides: TGTGCCAGCAGTGATCGACAGGGGGCGGGGGAGACCCAGTACTTC.

The chain is built from TRBV18 and TRBJ2-1, with TRBD2 identical over 15 bases. CDR3 length: 18 amino acids. Germline CDR1 KGHSH, CDR2 LQKENI. Trimming at V came to 4 bases and at J to 3 bases, leaving 7 bases not matched to a gene. The CDR3 loop is CASSRPGLAGGNYNEQFF. CDR3 nucleotide sequence: TGTGCCAGCTCACGCCCGGGACTAGCGGGGGGTAACTACAATGAGCAGTTCTTC. Drawing the rest from reference TRBV18 and TRBJ2-1, the complete variable domain is NAGVMQNPRHLVRRRGQEARLRCSPMKGHSHVYWYRQLPEEGLKFMVYLQKENIIDESGMPKERFSAEFPKEGPSILRIQQVVRGDSAAYFCASSRPGLAGGNYNEQFFGPGTRLTVL.

There are a few counts of this clone. The chain links TRBV19 to TRBJ2-3, with D maybe TRBD1 (5 bases). V dropped 10 bases and J dropped 2 bases, with 16 bases sitting between them. CDR1 and CDR2 (germline): LNHDA, SQIVND (reference sequence). This CDR3 contains 14 residues. CDR3 residues: CATTWGPNTDTQYF. CDR3 nucleotide sequence: TGTGCCACCACATGGGGCCCAAACACAGATACGCAGTATTTT.

This clone was recorded a few times. The J gene is TRBJ1-2, the V gene TRBV5-1; D call uncertain. Trimming took off 3 bases at V and 4 bases at J, with 16 bases between the two ends. Germline loops: CDR1 SGHRS, CDR2 YFSETQ. The CDR3 runs to 15 residues. CDR3 DNA sequence: TGCGCCAGCAGCTCGGCCTCCGGACTGGGCTATGGCTACACCTTC. It translates to CASSSASGLGYGYTF.

The gene calls are TRBV5-1 and TRBJ2-1; D might be TRBD1 (6 bases). V was trimmed by 1 base and J by 8 bases, leaving 13 bases between them. The CDR3 has 14 residues. Germline V gene data show CDR1 as SGHRS and CDR2 as YFSETQ. CDR3 in amino acids: CASSLSAGVDEQFF. The CDR3 nucleotides read TGCGCCAGCAGCTTGTCGGCAGGGGTGGATGAGCAGTTCTTC.

The chain recombines TRBV4-3 with TRBJ2-2; D possibly corresponds to TRBD1 (6 bases). CDR1 and CDR2 from the germline V gene are LGHNA and YSLEER. This CDR3 comprises 15 residues. The V gene lost 1 base and the J gene lost 1 base, with 7 bases spanning the gap. For the CDR3, the DNA is TGCGCCAGCAGCCAAGGGGGGCTGAACACCGGGGAGCTGTTTTTT. Protein: CASSQGGLNTGELFF.

The chain uses TRBV27 and TRBJ2-5; 8 positions match TRBD1. V trimming: 0 bases; J trimming: 2 bases; junction bases outside the gene matches: 5. The CDR3 totals 16 residues. Germline CDR1 is MNHEY and CDR2 is SMNVEV (reference sequence). CDR3 residues: CASSLSGQEGQETQYF. DNA for the CDR3: TGTGCCAGCAGTTTATCGGGACAGGAGGGACAAGAGACCCAGTACTTC.

The chain carries TRBV6-5 and TRBJ2-1; 8 bases match TRBD2. This CDR3 has 14 amino acids. The germline V gene encodes CDR1 MNHEY and CDR2 SVGAGI. The J segment lost 1 base and the V segment lost 8 bases, leaving 4 bases of the junction unmatched. The CDR3 DNA reads as TGTGCCAGCTTCAGCGGGGGATCCTACAATGAGCAGTTCTTC. Protein product: CASFSGGSYNEQFF.

This clone was counted a few times. CDR3 in amino acids: CASSIQGTEAFF. In DNA, the CDR3 is TGTGCCAGTAGTATACAGGGCACTGAAGCTTTCTTT. V usage is TRBV19 and J usage is TRBJ1-1; a possible D gene is TRBD1 (5 bases). Germline V lookup: CDR1 LNHDA, CDR2 SQIVND (reference sequence). The CDR3 is 12 amino acids. V was trimmed by 2 bases and J by 4 bases, leaving 5 bases between them. Full variable domain (missing parts from reference TRBV19 and TRBJ1-1): DGGITQSPKYLFRKEGQNVTLSCEQNLNHDAMYWYRQDPGQGLRLIYYSQIVNDFQKGDIAEGYSVSREKKESFPLTVTSAQKNPTAFYLCASSIQGTEAFFGQGTRLTVV.

The CDR3 loop reads CAWSVGTVPRDEQFF. CDR3 in DNA: TGTGCCTGGAGTGTCGGGACAGTGCCTCGCGATGAGCAGTTCTTC. V gene TRBV30 combines with J gene TRBJ2-1; TRBD1 agrees at 7 bases. Germline CDR1 and CDR2: GTSNPN and SVGIG (reference sequence). V shed 0 bases and J 8 bases; nucleotides not matched to a gene: 10. The CDR3 runs to 15 residues.